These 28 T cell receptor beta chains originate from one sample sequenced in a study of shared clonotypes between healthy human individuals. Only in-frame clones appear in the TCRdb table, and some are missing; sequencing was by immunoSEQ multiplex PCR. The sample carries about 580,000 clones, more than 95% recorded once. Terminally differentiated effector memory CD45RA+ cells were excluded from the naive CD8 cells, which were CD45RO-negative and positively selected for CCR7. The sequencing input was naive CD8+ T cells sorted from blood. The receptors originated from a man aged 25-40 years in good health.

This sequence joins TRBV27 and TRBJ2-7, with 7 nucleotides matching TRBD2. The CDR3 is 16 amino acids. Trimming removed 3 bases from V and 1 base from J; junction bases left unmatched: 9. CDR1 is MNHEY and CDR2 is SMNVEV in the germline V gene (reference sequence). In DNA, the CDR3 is TGTGCCAGCAGTTTGAAGGGAGGGGACCGATCCTACGAGCAGTACTTC. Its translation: CASSLKGGDRSYEQYF.

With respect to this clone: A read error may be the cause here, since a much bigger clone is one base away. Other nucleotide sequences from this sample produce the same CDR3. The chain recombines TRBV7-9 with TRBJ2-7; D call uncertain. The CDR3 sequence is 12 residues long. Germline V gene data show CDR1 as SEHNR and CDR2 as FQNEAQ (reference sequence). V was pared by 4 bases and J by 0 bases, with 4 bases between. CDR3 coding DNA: TGTGCCAGCAGCTCCGTCTCCTACGAGCAGTACTTC. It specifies CASSSVSYEQYF.

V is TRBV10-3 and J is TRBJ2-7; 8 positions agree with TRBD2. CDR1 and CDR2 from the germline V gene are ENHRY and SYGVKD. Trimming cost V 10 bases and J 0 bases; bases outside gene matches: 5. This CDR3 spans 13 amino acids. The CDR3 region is CATVGLDSYEQYF. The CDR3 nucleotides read TGTGCCACGGTGGGACTAGACTCCTACGAGCAGTACTTC.

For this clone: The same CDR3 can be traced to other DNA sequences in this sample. In DNA form, the CDR3 reads TGTGCCAGCAGCTTAGGGCCTTCTAGCACAGATACGCAGTATTTT. This gives the protein CASSLGPSSTDTQYF. The chain links TRBV7-9 to TRBJ2-3; unclear D gene. The CDR3 contains 15 residues. Per the germline V gene, CDR1 is SEHNR and CDR2 is FQNEAQ (reference sequence). V was trimmed by 1 base and J by 0 bases, leaving 8 bases between them.

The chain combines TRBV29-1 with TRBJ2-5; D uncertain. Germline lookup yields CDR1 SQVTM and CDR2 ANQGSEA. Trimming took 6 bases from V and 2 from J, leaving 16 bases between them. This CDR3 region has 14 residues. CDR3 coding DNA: TGCAGCGTGGGCGTAATCGGTGGGCAAGAGACCCAGTACTTC. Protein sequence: CSVGVIGGQETQYF.

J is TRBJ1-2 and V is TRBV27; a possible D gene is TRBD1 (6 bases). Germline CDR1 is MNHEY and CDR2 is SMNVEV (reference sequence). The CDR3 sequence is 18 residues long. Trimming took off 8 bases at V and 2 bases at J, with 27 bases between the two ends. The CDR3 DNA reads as TGTGCCAGCCGGACGAACCGGGACACCGATCTTCGGAACTATGGCTACACCTTC. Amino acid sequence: CASRTNRDTDLRNYGYTF.

CDR3 sequence: CASSISYEQYF. In DNA, the CDR3 is TGTGCCAGCAGCATATCCTACGAGCAGTACTTC. The V gene is TRBV25-1, the J gene TRBJ2-7; no firm D call. V lost 6 bases and J 1 base, leaving 4 bases between the germline ends. The V gene's germline CDR1 is MGHDK and CDR2 SYGVNS. CDR3 length: 11 residues.

DNA of the CDR3: TGTGCCAGCAGCGGAGACGGGAGCACCGGGGAGCTGTTTTTT. Translation: CASSGDGSTGELFF. This chain uses TRBV9 with TRBJ2-2, with TRBD2 as a possible D gene (6 bases). The CDR3 extends over 14 amino acids. V lost 3 bases to trimming and J lost 4 bases, with 10 bases between them. The germline CDR1 and CDR2 sequences are SGDLS and YYNGEE.

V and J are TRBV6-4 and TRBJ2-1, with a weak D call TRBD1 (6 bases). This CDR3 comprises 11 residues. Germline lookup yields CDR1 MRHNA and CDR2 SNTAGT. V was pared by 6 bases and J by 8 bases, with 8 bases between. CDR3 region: CASRRGYEQFF. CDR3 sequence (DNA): TGTGCCAGCAGGAGGGGGTATGAGCAGTTCTTC.

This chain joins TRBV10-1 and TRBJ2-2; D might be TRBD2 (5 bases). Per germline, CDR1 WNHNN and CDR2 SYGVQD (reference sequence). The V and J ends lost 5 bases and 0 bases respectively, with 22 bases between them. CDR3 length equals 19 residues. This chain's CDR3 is CASSKIPLQLRANTGELFF. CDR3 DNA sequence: TGCGCCAGCAGTAAAATTCCACTTCAGTTGAGGGCGAACACCGGGGAGCTGTTTTTT.

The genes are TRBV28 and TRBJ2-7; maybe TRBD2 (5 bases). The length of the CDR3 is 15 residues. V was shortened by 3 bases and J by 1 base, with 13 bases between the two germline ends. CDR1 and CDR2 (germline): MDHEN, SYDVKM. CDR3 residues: CASSFQDWRSYEQYF. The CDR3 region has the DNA TGTGCCAGCAGTTTCCAGGACTGGAGGTCCTACGAGCAGTACTTC.

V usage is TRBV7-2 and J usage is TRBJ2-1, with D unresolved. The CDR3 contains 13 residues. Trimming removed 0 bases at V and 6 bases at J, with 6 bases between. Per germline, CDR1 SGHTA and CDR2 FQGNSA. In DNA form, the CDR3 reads TGTGCCAGCAGCTTAGCTCACGGCAATGAGCAGTTCTTC. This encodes CASSLAHGNEQFF. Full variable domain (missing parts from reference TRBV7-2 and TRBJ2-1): GAGVSQSPSNKVTEKGKDVELRCDPISGHTALYWYRQSLGQGLEFLIYFQGNSAPDKSGLPSDRFSAERTGGSVSTLTIQRTQQEDSAVYLCASSLAHGNEQFFGPGTRLTVL.

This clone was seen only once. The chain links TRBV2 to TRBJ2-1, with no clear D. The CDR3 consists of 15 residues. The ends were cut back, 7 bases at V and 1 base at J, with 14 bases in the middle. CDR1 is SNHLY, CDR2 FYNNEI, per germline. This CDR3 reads CASTAWTNSYNEQFF. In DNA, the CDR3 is TGTGCCAGCACCGCCTGGACGAATTCCTACAATGAGCAGTTCTTC.

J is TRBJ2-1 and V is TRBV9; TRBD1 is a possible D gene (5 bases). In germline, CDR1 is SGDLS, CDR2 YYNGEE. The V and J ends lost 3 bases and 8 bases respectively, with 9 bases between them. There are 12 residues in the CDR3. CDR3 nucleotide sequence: TGTGCCAGCAGCGCAGGGATCGATGAGCAGTTCTTC. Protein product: CASSAGIDEQFF.

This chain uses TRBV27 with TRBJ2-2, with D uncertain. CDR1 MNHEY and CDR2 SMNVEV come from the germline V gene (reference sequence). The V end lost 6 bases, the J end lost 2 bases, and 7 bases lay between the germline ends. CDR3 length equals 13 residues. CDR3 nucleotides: TGTGCCAGCAGCTTCGCTAACACCGGGGAGCTGTTTTTT. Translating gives CASSFANTGELFF.

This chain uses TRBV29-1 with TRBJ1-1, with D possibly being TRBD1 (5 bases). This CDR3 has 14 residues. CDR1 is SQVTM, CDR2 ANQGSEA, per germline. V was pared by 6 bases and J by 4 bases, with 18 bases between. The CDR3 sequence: CSVAGGERGTEAFF. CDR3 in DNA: TGCAGCGTCGCCGGGGGGGAAAGGGGCACTGAAGCTTTCTTT.

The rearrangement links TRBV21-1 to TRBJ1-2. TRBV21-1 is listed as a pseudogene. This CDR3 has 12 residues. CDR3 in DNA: TGTGCCAGCAGCAAAGTGTGTTATGGCTACACCTTC. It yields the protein CASSKVCYGYTF.

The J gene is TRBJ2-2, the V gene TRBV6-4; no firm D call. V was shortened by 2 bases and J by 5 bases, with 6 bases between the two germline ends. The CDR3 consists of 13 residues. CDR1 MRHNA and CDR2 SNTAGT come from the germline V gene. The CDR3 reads CASSDMGTGELFF. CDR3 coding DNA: TGTGCCAGCAGTGACATGGGGACCGGGGAGCTGTTTTTT.

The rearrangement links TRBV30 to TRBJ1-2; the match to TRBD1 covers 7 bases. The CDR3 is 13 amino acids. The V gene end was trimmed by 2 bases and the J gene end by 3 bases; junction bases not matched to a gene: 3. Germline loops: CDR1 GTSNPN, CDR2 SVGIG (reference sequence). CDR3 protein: CAWSPTGDYGYTF. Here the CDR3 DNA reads TGTGCCTGGAGTCCTACAGGGGACTATGGCTACACCTTC.

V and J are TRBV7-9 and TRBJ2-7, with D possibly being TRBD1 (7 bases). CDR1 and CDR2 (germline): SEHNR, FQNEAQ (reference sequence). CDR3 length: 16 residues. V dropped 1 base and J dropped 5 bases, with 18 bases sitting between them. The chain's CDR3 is CASSLGFGRGVHEQYF. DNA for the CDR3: TGTGCCAGCAGCTTAGGCTTTGGCAGGGGGGTACACGAGCAGTACTTC.

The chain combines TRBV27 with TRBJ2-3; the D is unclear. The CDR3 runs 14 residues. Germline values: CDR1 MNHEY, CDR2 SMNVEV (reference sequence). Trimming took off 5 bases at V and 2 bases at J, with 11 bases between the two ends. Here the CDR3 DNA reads TGTGCCAGCAGTCCTCGGGTTCCCACAGATACGCAGTATTTT. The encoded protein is CASSPRVPTDTQYF.

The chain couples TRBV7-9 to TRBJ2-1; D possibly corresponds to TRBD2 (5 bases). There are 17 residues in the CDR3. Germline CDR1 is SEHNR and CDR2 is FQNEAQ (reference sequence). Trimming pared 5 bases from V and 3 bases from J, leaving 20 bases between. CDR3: CASSRQPSGSGYNEQFF. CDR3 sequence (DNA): TGTGCCAGCAGCCGACAACCCAGCGGATCGGGCTACAATGAGCAGTTCTTC.

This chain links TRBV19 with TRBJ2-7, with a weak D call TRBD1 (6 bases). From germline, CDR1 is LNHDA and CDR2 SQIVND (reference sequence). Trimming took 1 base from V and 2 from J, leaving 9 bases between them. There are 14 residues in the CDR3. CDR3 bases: TGTGCCAGTAGTATAGCACAGGGTCCCTACGAGCAGTACTTC. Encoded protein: CASSIAQGPYEQYF.

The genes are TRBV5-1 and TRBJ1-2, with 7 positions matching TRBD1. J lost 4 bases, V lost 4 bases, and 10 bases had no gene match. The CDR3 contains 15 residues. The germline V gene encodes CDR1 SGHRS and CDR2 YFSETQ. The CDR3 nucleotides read TGCGCCAGCAGCCCCCGACAGGGAGGAACCTATGGCTACACCTTC. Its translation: CASSPRQGGTYGYTF.

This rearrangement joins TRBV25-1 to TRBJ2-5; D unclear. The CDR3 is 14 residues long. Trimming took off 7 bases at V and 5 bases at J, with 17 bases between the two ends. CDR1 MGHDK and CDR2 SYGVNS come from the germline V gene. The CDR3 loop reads CASNHRMGEETQYF. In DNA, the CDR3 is TGTGCCAGCAACCACCGCATGGGTGAGGAGACCCAGTACTTC. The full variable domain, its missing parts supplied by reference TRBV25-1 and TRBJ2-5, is EADIYQTPRYLVIGTGKKITLECSQTMGHDKMYWYQQDPGMELHLIHYSYGVNSTEKGDLSSESTVSRIRTEHFPLTLESARPSHTSQYLCASNHRMGEETQYFGPGTRLLVL.

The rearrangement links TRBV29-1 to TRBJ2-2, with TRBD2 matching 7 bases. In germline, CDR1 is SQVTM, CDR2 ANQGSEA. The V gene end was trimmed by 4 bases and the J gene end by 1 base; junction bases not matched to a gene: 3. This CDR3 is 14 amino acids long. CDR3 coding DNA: TGCAGCGTTGCCGGGACTATGAACACCGGGGAGCTGTTTTTT. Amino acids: CSVAGTMNTGELFF.

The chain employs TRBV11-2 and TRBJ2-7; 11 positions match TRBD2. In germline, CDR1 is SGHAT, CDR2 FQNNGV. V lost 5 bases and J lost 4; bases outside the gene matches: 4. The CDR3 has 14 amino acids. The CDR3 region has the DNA TGTGCCAGCAGCGCCGGGACTAGCGGATACGAGCAGTACTTC. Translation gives CASSAGTSGYEQYF.

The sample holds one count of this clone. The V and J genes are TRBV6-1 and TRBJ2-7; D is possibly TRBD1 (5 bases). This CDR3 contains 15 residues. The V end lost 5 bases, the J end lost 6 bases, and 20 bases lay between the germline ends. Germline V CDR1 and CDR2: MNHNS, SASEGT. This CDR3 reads CASSSLIDSLREQYF. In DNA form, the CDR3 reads TGTGCCAGCAGTTCATTAATTGACAGTCTACGCGAGCAGTACTTC.